The sequence of this T cell receptor (beta chain) was determined in a study of PD-L1 blockade in urothelial cancer (dated by TCRdb to 2016 to 2017). As for the study more broadly: Every patient began therapy around 2014 and was given atezolizumab 1,200 mg intravenously every 3 weeks. About 85% of the roughly 29 patients were identified as males with urothelial cancer of bladder origin, and a prior smoking history was reported by 18 of 29 patients. Patients had an ECOG performance status of 0 or 1 and had received between 0 and 3 prior chemotherapy regimens. Blood samples were analyzed at two time points: 3 weeks after treatment start (second dose) and 6 weeks after treatment start. Blood samples yielded a median of roughly 150,000 T cells and tens of thousands of unique TCRs, with median clonality roughly 0.082. The study was an exploratory multi-omic analysis of somatic, immune and clinical correlates of response to PD-L1 blockade with atezolizumab in urothelial cancer. Pretreatment tumor samples, along with matched peripheral blood collected serially before and after atezolizumab treatment, underwent TCR sequencing. Durable clinical benefit meant progression-free survival longer than 6 months, and TCR features were also tested against progression-free and overall survival. In the same patients, pretreatment tumors underwent whole exome sequencing and RNA sequencing in addition to TCR sequencing. Nine patients reached durable clinical benefit, while fewer than 25 patients did not. Twenty-nine patients had pretreatment blood TCR-seq, some 25 had at least one posttreatment blood collection, and some 25 had tumor TCR-seq. Points the paper makes about the study in general: Improved progression-free and overall survival was associated with having pretreatment peripheral blood TCR clonality below the median. Small sample size (n of about 30) and many exploratory analyses mean the results are intended to be hypothesis-generating. Among patients with durable benefit, tumor-associated TCR clones showed greater expansion in peripheral blood 3 weeks after treatment started (n ≈ 20, p = 0.022).

This clone was seen only once. Its cognate antigen has yet to be identified. Per-base qualities were not stored, and no clone one base away is much larger. To estimate absolute template abundance from read counts, synthetic TCR analog templates were spiked into each PCR. The immunoSEQ assay used bias-controlled V and J gene primers to amplify TCRbeta CDR3 regions from genomic DNA. Rearranged TCRbeta segments were sequenced at approximately 20X coverage. The authors' analysis ran thus. Clustering was used to correct sequencing errors, and CDR3s were annotated against IMGT to assign V, D and J genes. Downstream analyses used only productive TCRbeta rearrangements, leaving out any out-of-frame or stop-codon sequences. To compute clonality, Shannon entropy was normalized by the log of the number of unique productive sequences and then subtracted from one. Fisher's exact test with Benjamini-Hochberg correction, using a cutoff of adjusted p below 0.01, was how clones that differed between time points or between blood and tumor were identified. This is the immuneACCESS table as TCRdb keeps it, with only in-frame sequences that have V and J called. A part of the clones is gone; compared with another copy, unresolved V genes explain less than half, and the rest is unexplained. V and J calls plus clone size are reproduced from that table; the DNA served to infer D and trimming. For this sample there are about 95,000 clones; about 90% appear just once. The top ten clonotypes cover under 2% of the sample.

This specimen's time point label, per the study, means: pretreatment peripheral blood. A cohort of around 29 patients with locally advanced or metastatic urothelial carcinoma, treated at Memorial Sloan Kettering on a trial protocol, was included. Peripheral blood mononuclear cells were collected pretreatment and during treatment, at between 1 and 8 total time points per patient. The Qiagen DNeasy Blood extraction kit was used to purify genomic DNA from total PBMCs and tumor samples. Collected pretreatment and during treatment, PBMCs were isolated and stored as previously described. The sequence derives from a man aged 60-69 years with urothelial cancer. The sequencing used PBMCs, collected around atezolizumab (anti-PD-L1) treatment.

CDR3 region: CASSEGNTGTDTQYF. The DNA sequence reads TGCGCCAGCAGTGAGGGTAATACAGGCACAGATACGCAGTATTTT. The chain is encoded by TRBV10-1 joined to TRBJ2-3, with no confidently assigned D gene. V lost 2 bases and J lost 1 base; the stretch between them is 10 bases long. From the cysteine up to the phenylalanine, the CDR3 has a length of 15 residues. The read is trimmed to its CDR3 DNA, 45 bases read in frame from base 1. For CDR1 and CDR2, the germline V gene (reference sequence) lists WNHNN and SYGVQD.